This TCR beta chain was captured in a study of post-analysis software for immune sequencing data. Study-wide context: Multiple sclerosis in the patients followed relapsing-remitting, secondary progressive and progressive-relapsing courses. General study findings and limits: Four or five TRBV segments, TRBV5-6, TRBV5-1 and TRBV20-1 among them, were found more frequent in patients than controls.

Germline values: CDR1 SQVTM, CDR2 ANQGSEA. V trimming: 0 bases; J trimming: 2 bases; junction bases outside the gene matches: 9. The CDR3 runs to 16 residues. TCR beta cDNA libraries had unique molecular identifiers. TCRdb fed the PCR reads into MiXCR, producing one record per CDR3 protein. Here the sample spans about 680,000 distinct CDR3 sequences, 59% being singletons. This clonotype was counted between two and nine times. The target antigen is unknown. The sequenced sample was blood. The receptor's source is a girl aged 2 to 9 with multiple sclerosis. The chain links TRBV29-1 to TRBJ2-7; 8 positions agree with TRBD1. The CDR3 nucleotides are TGCAGCGTTGAAGACTCCGACAGGGGAAACGCCTACGAGCAGTACTTC. Encoded protein: CSVEDSDRGNAYEQYF.